This T cell receptor (beta chain) emerged from a study of somatic mutations in cytotoxic T cells in rheumatoid arthritis. At the level of the study: A subset of V beta antibody-stained T-cell populations was isolated by flow sorting, reaching nearly 100% purity, and this subset included V beta1+ cells that went on to TCRB sequencing.

Looked up from germline, CDR1 is SGHVS and CDR2 is FQNEAQ. CDR3 size: 14 residues. V lost 5 bases and J 8 bases, leaving 16 bases between the germline ends. General study findings and limits: Some patients, about an eighth of the 65, had a largest CD8+ clone that exceeded 20% of CD8+ cells.

Produced via immunoSEQ multiplex PCR; TCRdb's table is partial and in-frame only. Among 9,500 to 11,000 clones, around four fifths were seen once, and the ten largest hold about 7.6%. A remark on this clone: Its target is unknown.

Sequenced input: CD8+ T cells sorted from blood. This TCR was sampled from an adult with rheumatoid arthritis. The V gene is TRBV7-8, the J gene TRBJ1-5; D is undetermined. CDR3 sequence (DNA): TGTGCCAGCAGCCCTAGGGCGGTAACGGAGCCCCAGCATTTT. This codes for CASSPRAVTEPQHF. Full variable domain (remainder filled in from reference TRBV7-8 and TRBJ1-5): GAGVSQSPRYKVAKRGQDVALRCDPISGHVSLFWYQQALGQGPEFLTYFQNEAQLDKSGLPSDRFFAERPEGSVSTLKIQRTQQEDSAVYLCASSPRAVTEPQHFGDGTRLSIL.